The subject of this entry is one T cell receptor (beta chain). Its antigen is still unknown. Base qualities are not at hand, and no much larger clone is one base apart. The time point label here, explained by the study, means: cycle 1 day 1 (C1D1), immediately before nivolumab initiation. Relapse after autologous stem cell transplantation had occurred in all trial patients, and cohorts A, B and C were distinguished by prior brentuximab vedotin exposure. A total of roughly 57 patients with relapsed/refractory classical Hodgkin lymphoma made up the trial cohort, and each patient's best overall response was complete response, partial response or progressive disease. In the multi-cohort phase II CheckMate 205 trial, trial patients received single-agent nivolumab. An independent review committee assessed best overall response by applying the 2007 International Working Group response criteria. Trial PBMCs were obtained immediately prior to nivolumab initiation (C1D1) and on therapy at cycle 2 day 1 and cycle 4 day 1. After peripheral blood was drawn into 8 mL Vacutainer Cell Preparation Tubes, PBMCs were isolated by centrifugation and then cryopreserved.

The germline V gene yields LGHNA for CDR1 and YSLEER for CDR2. From its cysteine to its phenylalanine, the CDR3 spans 17 amino acids. Only the CDR3 region is kept as DNA, spanning 51 bases read in frame from base 1. V lost 3 bases and J lost 8 bases, and the count of bases not matched to a germline gene is 12. Genomic DNA was isolated using the Qiagen DNeasy kit from unsorted PBMCs as well as from negatively selected CD4+ and CD8+ fractions. Using primers that anneal to V and J segments, immunoSEQ multiplex PCR amplified the TCR beta CDR3 regions. Amplification bias was minimized using a synthetic immune receptor repertoire, and residual bias was removed computationally after sequencing. The source study handled its data this way. Custom Python scripts were used to quantify repertoire diversity as the Shannon entropy index. Unsorted, CD4+ and CD8+ repertoires were examined separately, except in combined analyses, for which CD4+ and CD8+ sequences were merged in silico. A clone counted as expanded when the clone's frequency after treatment rose at least 2-fold relative to C1D1, and clones undetected at baseline were given a pseudocount of 0.5. Clones with 0 or 1 copy at C1D1 were classified as singleton clones, and clones with 2 or more copies were classified as non-singleton clones. Clones expanded in unsorted samples were assigned a CD4+, CD8+ or unknown annotation through matching of protein sequences in sorted samples from the same patient. Wilcoxon tests on paired samples were used to test changes in diversity from C1D1 to C4D1. In TCRdb, the immuneACCESS table is reduced to in-frame sequences with V and J assigned. These tables do not hold every clone; where another copy was compared, an unresolved V gene accounts for under half, and the others remain unexplained. V and J calls plus clone size are reproduced from that table; the DNA served to infer D and trimming. For this sample the table gives over 5,500 clones, of which around three quarters were detected only once. Of the sample, around 64% is held by the ten largest clones.

The sample originates from a study of PD-1 blockade in classical Hodgkin lymphoma (dated by TCRdb to the early 2020s). Turning to the overall study: Nivolumab dosing was 3 mg/kg intravenously every 2 weeks, continuing until either disease progression or unacceptable toxicity. A peripheral blood immune signature of response to PD-1 blockade in classical Hodgkin lymphoma was defined using TCR beta sequencing and CyTOF.

Study-wide conclusions, independent of this receptor: Baseline TCR diversity was reported to be lower in newly diagnosed patients than in healthy donors, and even lower in relapsed/refractory patients. A significant rise by C4D1 was seen in CD4+ but not CD8+ TCR diversity (p=0.0027 vs p=0.16), with the rise being most apparent in complete responders (p=0.02). The study was limited to a single clinical trial cohort, and causes of repertoire differences, possibly disease activity or prior therapy, remained undefined. Baseline diversity similar to that of newly diagnosed patients was observed in trial patients achieving complete response, whereas significantly lower diversity was observed in partial responders and progressors. Diversity was lower in patients who began nivolumab less than 1 year after ASCT, so these patients were left out of later analyses to avoid confounding by immune reconstitution.

The receptor comes from a human donor with classical Hodgkin lymphoma. The material sequenced was peripheral blood mononuclear cells (PBMCs), taken at baseline. The chain links TRBV4-3 with TRBJ2-2, with 10 bases matching TRBD1. The nucleotide sequence reads TGCGCCAGCAGCCACCCAATGACAGGGGGCGAGTCGGGGGAGCTGTTTTTT. Its translation is CASSHPMTGGESGELFF.